One TCR beta chain is described in this entry. Sequencing was performed with immunoSEQ multiplex PCR; in TCRdb, only in-frame clones are kept and a portion is missing. The sample contains 65,000 to 70,000 clones, approximately 87% of which appear only once. This record belongs to a study of T cell responses to AZD1222 COVID-19 vaccine. V lost 0 bases to trimming and J lost 1 base, with 10 bases between them. Germline CDR1 and CDR2: MNHEY and SMNVEV (reference sequence). The CDR3 consists of 15 residues. The receptor comes from an adult who received the AZD1222 COVID-19 vaccine. The sample here was peripheral blood, taken 28 days after the second AZD1222 dose. This chain connects TRBV27 to TRBJ2-7; D tentatively fits TRBD1 or TRBD2 (5 bases each). In DNA form, the CDR3 reads TGTGCCAGCAGTTTATCGGGGACGTTGTCCTACGAGCAGTACTTC. This translates into CASSLSGTLSYEQYF.